Here is one T cell receptor beta chain with its context. The target antigen is unknown. This record comes from a study of beta chain features in type 1 diabetes. Overall study findings and caveats: Within each of all four CD4+ subsets, Type 1 diabetes patients had TCRB CDR3s that were moderately but significantly shorter.

The V and J ends lost 2 bases and 2 bases respectively, with 5 bases between them. Germline V lookup: CDR1 SGDLS, CDR2 YYNGEE. The CDR3 runs to 13 residues. Reverse transcribing all isolated RNA meant expressed TCRB transcripts were sequenced. The average read count of naive, central memory and regulatory T cell samples was some 3.5 million. Generated by immunoSEQ multiplex PCR, the TCRdb table keeps only in-frame clones and is missing some. The data show approximately 250,000 clones, roughly a quarter seen once. This chain links TRBV9 with TRBJ1-3; D is uncertain. Material: naive CD4+ T cells from blood. The receptor was derived from a woman aged 30 to 39 with type 1 diabetes. CDR3 in DNA: TGTGCCAGCAGCGTTCTACCTGGAAACACCATATATTTT. Translation: CASSVLPGNTIYF.